This paragraph reports one TCR beta chain. Its antigen is as yet unknown. This sample is drawn from a study of T cell responses to AZD1222 COVID-19 vaccine. Study-wide context: The study pooled second doses at about 4 or about 12 weeks.

Here immunoSEQ multiplex PCR was the method, and the copy in TCRdb shows in-frame clones only, minus some. The sample lists fewer than 130,000 clones, under 95% occurring once. The CDR3 has 14 residues. Unmatched junction bases numbered 6, after V lost 5 bases and J lost 4 bases. Germline lookup yields CDR1 SEHNR and CDR2 FQNEAQ (reference sequence). Study-wide points: Unmutated variant regions reportedly attract nearly half of all spike-specific TCRs. Only 5 to 7 individuals given AZD1222 were seropositive at baseline.

The sample in question was peripheral blood, obtained on day 0 of AZD1222 vaccination. The sequence derives from an adult in good health. This chain joins TRBV7-9 and TRBJ1-2; 8 bases agree with TRBD1. CDR3 residues: CASSLPGTGYGYTF. The CDR3 DNA sequence: TGTGCCAGCAGCCTCCCCGGGACAGGCTATGGCTACACCTTC. The complete variable domain, with remaining parts taken from reference TRBV7-9 and TRBJ1-2, reads DTGVSQNPRHKITKRGQNVTFRCDPISEHNRLYWYRQTLGQGPEFLTYFQNEAQLEKSRLLSDRFSAERPKGSFSTLEIQRTEQGDSAMYLCASSLPGTGYGYTFGSGTRLTVV.